Sequencing of this T cell receptor beta chain was carried out in a study of neurological immune-mediated disorders. Many counts were recorded for this clonotype. A much larger clone sits a single nucleotide away, making a read error possible. Trimming left V 6 bases short and J 4 bases short, with 19 bases between. Germline CDR1 is DFQATT and CDR2 is SNEGSKA (reference sequence). CDR3 length equals 14 residues. TCRdb re-derived calls from the 5' RACE reads in MiXCR, one entry per CDR3 protein. The table has roughly 20,000 distinct CDR3 sequences, about 14% seen once; the top ten hold 6% to 8%. The receptor was derived from a woman aged 55-69 years with HTLV-1-associated myelopathy (HAM/TSP). The chain has TRBV20-1 and TRBJ2-7; possibly TRBD2 for D (6 bases). Sequenced sample: CD4+ T cells from blood. The CDR3 loop is CSAPRPGLNYEQYF. The CDR3, as DNA: TGCAGTGCCCCGCGGCCGGGACTCAATTACGAGCAGTACTTC.